This paragraph covers one T cell receptor (beta chain) sequence. The record originates from a study of blood T cell repertoires in COVID-19. Study-wide background: From the United States, Italy and Spain came samples of acute and convalescent COVID-19.

Authors' analysis steps: Quantification of nucleated cells was approximated via reference gene primer amplification. TCRdb's table, derived via immunoSEQ multiplex PCR, lists solely in-frame clones and lacks some. V, J and clone size were drawn from that table, and D and trimming were deduced from the DNA. This repertoire shows 130,000 to 150,000 clones, approximately 88% found once; its top ten account for less than 2%. The ends were cut back, 3 bases at V and 3 bases at J, with 11 bases in the middle. The CDR3 contains 15 residues. CDR1 and CDR2 from the germline V gene are LGHDT and YNNKEL (reference sequence).

Source material: peripheral blood. The J gene is TRBJ2-2, the V gene TRBV3-1 (or the pseudogene TRBV3-2); D is ambiguous. This TCR derives from a man aged 65 to 85 with acute or convalescent COVID-19. CDR3 DNA: TGTGCCAGCAGCCATTATGACTTCCACACCGGGGAGCTGTTTTTT. Its protein is CASSHYDFHTGELFF.